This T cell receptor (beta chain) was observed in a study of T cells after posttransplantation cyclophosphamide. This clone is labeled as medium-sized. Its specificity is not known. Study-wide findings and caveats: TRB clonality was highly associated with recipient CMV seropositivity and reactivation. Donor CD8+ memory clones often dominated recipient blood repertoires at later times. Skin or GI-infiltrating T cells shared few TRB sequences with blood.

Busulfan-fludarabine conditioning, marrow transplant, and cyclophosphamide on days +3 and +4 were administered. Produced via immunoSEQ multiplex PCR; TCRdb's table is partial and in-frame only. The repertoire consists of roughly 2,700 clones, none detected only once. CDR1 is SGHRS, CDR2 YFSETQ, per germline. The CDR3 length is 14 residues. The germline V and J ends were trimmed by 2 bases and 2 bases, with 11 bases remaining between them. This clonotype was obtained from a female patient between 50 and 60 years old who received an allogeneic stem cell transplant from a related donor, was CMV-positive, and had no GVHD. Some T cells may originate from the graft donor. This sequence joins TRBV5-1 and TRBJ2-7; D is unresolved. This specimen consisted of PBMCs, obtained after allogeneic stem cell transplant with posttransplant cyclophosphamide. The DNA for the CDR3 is TGCGCCAGCAGCTTTTTAGGCGGAACCTACGAGCAGTACTTC. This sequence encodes CASSFLGGTYEQYF.